Described below is a single T cell receptor beta chain sequence and its context. Antigen specificity is unknown. H&E slides confirmed each diagnosis, reviewed by two pathologists independently. Method: immunoSEQ multiplex PCR; TCRdb's copy keeps in-frame clones and lacks some. The table lists roughly 7,800 clones, over 55% of them singletons, with roughly a tenth in the top ten. This specimen comes from a study of immune evolution from preneoplasia to lung adenocarcinoma. Regarding the study as a whole: Top clone frequencies peaked in normal lung, apparently declining through invasive adenocarcinoma.

This clonotype originated in a donor older than 65 with lung adenocarcinoma. Some clones in this sample may be carry-over from other donors' samples. Sequenced sample: FFPE lung adenocarcinoma in situ tissue.

DNA of the CDR3: TGCGCCAGTCGGACGGGGAACACTGAAGCTTTCTTT. Its translation: CASRTGNTEAFF. This rearrangement joins TRBV5-1 to TRBJ1-1; D gene unclear. The V end was cut by 8 bases, the J end by 1 base, with 9 bases between. This CDR3 region has 12 residues. Germline CDR1 and CDR2: SGHRS and YFSETQ.